This TCR beta chain was captured by sequencing in a study of blood T cell repertoires in COVID-19. As for the study in general: Samples taken during acute and convalescent COVID-19 were collected in the United States, Italy and Spain. T cells, B-cell-depleted T cells, or PBMCs provided the cDNA or gDNA that served as material.

V shed 3 bases, J shed 5 bases, and the junction held 2 bases outside the gene matches. This CDR3 has 14 residues. Germline-derived CDR1 and CDR2 are SGDLS and YYNGEE. Assay: immunoSEQ multiplex PCR; the TCRdb copy retains only in-frame clones and omits some. The repertoire consists of 300,000 to 450,000 clones, with approximately 81% occurring once and the leading ten covering around 3.4%. This chain connects TRBV9 to TRBJ1-4; 9 bases fit TRBD1. The specimen was peripheral blood. The TCR comes from a woman under 30 with acute or convalescent COVID-19. CDR3 sequence reads: CASSGQGENEKLFF. As DNA, the CDR3 is TGTGCCAGCAGCGGACAGGGGGAGAATGAAAAACTGTTTTTT.